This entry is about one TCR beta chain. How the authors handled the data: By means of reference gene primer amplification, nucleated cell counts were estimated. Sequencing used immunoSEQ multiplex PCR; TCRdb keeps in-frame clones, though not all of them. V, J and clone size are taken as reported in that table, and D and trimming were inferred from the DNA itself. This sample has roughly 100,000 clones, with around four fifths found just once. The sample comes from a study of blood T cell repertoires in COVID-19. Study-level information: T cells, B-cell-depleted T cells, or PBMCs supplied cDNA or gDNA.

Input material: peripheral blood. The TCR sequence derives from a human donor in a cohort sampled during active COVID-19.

In DNA form, the CDR3 reads TGTGCCAGCAGCCCCGGGAGCCTAGCGTACTCCTACGAGCAGTACTTC. As protein: CASSPGSLAYSYEQYF. The chain carries TRBV11-2 and TRBJ2-7; weak D call: TRBD2 (6 bases). CDR3 length: 16 amino acids. The germline V gene encodes CDR1 SGHAT and CDR2 FQNNGV. Deletions cut 5 bases from V and 0 bases from J, with 17 bases between.